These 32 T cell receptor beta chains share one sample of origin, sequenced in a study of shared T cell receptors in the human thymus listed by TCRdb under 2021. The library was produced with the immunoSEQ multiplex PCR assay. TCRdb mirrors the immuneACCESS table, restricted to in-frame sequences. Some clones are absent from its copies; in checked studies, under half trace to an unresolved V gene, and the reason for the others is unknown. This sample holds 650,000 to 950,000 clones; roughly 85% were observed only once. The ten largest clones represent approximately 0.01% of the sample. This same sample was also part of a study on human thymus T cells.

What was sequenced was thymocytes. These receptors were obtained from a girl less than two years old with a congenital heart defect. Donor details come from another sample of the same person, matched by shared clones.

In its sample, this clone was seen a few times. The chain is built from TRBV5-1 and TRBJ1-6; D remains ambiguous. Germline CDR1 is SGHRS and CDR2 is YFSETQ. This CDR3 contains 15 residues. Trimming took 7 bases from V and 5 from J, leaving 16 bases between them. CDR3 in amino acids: CASSHTASNNSPLHF. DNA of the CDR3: TGCGCCAGCTCACATACAGCCAGTAATAATTCACCCCTCCACTTT.

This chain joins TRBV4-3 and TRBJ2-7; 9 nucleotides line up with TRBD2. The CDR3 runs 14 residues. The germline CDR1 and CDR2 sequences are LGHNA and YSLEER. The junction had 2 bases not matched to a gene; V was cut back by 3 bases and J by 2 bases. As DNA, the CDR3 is TGCGCCAGCAGCCAGGCGGGAGGGGCCTACGAGCAGTACTTC. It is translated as CASSQAGGAYEQYF.

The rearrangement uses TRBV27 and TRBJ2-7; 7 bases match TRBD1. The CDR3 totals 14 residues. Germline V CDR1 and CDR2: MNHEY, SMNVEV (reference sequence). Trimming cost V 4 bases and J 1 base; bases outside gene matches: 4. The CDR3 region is CASSSNRGSYEQYF. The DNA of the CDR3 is TGTGCCAGCAGTTCCAACAGGGGATCCTACGAGCAGTACTTC.

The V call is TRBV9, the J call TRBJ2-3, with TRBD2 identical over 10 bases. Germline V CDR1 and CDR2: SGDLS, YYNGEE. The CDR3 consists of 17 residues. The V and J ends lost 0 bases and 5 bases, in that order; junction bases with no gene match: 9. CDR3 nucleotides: TGTGCCAGCAGCGTAGAGGGAGGAGCGGGGGGGGTAGATACGCAGTATTTT. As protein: CASSVEGGAGGVDTQYF.

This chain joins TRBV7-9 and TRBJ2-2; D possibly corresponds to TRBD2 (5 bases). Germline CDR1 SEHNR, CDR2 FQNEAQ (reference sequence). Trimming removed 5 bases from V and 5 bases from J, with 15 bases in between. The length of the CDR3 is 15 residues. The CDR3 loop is CASSPQGRGTGELFF. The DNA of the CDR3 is TGTGCCAGCAGCCCCCAAGGTCGGGGAACCGGGGAGCTGTTTTTT.

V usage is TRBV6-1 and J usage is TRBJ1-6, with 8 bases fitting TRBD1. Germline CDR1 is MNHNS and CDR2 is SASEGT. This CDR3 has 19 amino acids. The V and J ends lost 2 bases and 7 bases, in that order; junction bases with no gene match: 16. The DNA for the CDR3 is TGTGCCAGCAGTGAACTCTTGGGCGACAGGGGACTCTCAAATTCACCCCTCCACTTT. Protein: CASSELLGDRGLSNSPLHF.

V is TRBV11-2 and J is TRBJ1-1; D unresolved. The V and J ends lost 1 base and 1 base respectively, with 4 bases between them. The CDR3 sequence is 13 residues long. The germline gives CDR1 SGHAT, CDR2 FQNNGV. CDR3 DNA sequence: TGTGCCAGCAGCTTAGCAGGGAACACTGAAGCTTTCTTT. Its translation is CASSLAGNTEAFF. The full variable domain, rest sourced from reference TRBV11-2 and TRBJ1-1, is EAGVAQSPRYKIIEKRQSVAFWCNPISGHATLYWYQQILGQGPKLLIQFQNNGVVDDSQLPKDRFSAERLKGVDSTLKIQPAKLEDSAVYLCASSLAGNTEAFFGQGTRLTVV.

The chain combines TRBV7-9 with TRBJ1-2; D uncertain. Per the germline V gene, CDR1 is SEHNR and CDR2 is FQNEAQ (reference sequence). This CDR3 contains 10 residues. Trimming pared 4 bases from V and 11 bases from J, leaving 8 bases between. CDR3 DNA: TGTGCCAGCAGCTCCGACTCATACACCTTC. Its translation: CASSSDSYTF.

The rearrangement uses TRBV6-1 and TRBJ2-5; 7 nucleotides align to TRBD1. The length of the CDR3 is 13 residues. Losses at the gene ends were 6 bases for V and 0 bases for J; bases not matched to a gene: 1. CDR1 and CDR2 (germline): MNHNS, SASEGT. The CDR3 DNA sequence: TGTGCCAGCAGGACAGGGTACCAAGAGACCCAGTACTTC. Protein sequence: CASRTGYQETQYF.

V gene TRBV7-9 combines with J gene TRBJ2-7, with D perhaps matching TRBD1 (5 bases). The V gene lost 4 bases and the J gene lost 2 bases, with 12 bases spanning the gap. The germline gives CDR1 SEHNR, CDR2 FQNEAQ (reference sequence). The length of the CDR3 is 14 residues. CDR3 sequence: CASSSTENAYEQYF. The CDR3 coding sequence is TGTGCCAGCAGCTCGACAGAAAATGCCTACGAGCAGTACTTC.

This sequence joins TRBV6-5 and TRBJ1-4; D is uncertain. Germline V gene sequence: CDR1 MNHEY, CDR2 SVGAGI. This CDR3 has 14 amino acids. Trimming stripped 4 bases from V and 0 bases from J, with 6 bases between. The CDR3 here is CASSSPATNEKLFF. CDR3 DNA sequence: TGTGCCAGCAGTTCGCCAGCAACTAATGAAAAACTGTTTTTT.

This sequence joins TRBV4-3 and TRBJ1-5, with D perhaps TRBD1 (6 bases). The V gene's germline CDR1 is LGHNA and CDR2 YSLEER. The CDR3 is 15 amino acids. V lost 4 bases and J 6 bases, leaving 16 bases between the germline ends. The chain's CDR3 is CASSRQVLPSQPQHF. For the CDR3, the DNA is TGCGCCAGCAGCCGACAGGTTTTACCCTCTCAGCCCCAGCATTTT.

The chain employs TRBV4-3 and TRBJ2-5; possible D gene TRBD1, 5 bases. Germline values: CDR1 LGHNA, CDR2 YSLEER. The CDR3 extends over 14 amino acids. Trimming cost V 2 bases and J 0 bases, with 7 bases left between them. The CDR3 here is CASSQRQYQETQYF. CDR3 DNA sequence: TGCGCCAGCAGCCAAAGACAGTACCAAGAGACCCAGTACTTC.

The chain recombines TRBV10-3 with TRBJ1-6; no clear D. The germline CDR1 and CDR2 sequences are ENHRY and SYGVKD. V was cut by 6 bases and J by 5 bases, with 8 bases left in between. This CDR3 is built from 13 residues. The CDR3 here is CAIRMLDNSPLHF. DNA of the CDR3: TGTGCCATCAGGATGTTAGATAATTCACCCCTCCACTTT.

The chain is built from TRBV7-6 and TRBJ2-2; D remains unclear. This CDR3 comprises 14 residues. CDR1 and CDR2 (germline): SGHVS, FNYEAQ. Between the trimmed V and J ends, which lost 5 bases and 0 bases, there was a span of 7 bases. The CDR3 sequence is CASSRSTNTGELFF. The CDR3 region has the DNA TGTGCCAGCAGCCGGAGTACGAACACCGGGGAGCTGTTTTTT.

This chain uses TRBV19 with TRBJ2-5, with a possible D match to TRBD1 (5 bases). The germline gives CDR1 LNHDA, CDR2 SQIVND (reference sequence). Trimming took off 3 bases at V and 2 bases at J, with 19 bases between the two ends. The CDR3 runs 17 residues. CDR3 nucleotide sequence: TGTGCCAGTAGTATCAGGGCCAGGGCAGCAATACAAGAGACCCAGTACTTC. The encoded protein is CASSIRARAAIQETQYF.

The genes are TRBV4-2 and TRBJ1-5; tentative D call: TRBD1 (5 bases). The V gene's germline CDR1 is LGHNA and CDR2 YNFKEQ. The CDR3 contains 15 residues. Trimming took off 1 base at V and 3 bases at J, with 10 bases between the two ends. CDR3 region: CASSQVAGSNQPQHF. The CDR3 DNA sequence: TGTGCCAGCAGCCAAGTGGCAGGGTCCAATCAGCCCCAGCATTTT.

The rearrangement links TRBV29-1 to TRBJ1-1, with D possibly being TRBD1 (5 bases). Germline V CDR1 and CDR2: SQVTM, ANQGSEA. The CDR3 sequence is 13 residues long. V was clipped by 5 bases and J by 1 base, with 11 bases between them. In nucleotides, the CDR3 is TGCAGCGTTCCCATGGGGCGGAACACTGAAGCTTTCTTT. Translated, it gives CSVPMGRNTEAFF.

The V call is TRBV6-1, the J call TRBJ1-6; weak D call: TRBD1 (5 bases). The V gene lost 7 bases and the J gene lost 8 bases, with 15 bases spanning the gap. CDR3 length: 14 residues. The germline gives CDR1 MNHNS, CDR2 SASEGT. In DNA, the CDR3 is TGTGCCAGCAACGCGGGGGACGTTGATTCACCCCTCCACTTT. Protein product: CASNAGDVDSPLHF.

The CDR3 region is CASSDPRKGNYGYTF. The CDR3 nucleotides read TGTGCCAGCAGCGACCCGAGAAAGGGGAACTATGGCTACACCTTC. This chain connects TRBV6-5 to TRBJ1-2; perhaps TRBD1 as D (5 bases). Germline V gene sequence: CDR1 MNHEY, CDR2 SVGAGI. The CDR3 loop spans 15 amino acids. V gave up 6 bases and J gave up 2 bases, with 16 bases separating them.

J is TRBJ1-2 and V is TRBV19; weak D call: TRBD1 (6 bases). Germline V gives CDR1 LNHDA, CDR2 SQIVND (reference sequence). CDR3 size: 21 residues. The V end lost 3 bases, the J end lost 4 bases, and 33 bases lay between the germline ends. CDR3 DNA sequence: TGTGCCAGTAGTATTTTCTCGTCGGACAGAGCTGACGCCGTAACATTCTATGGCTACACCTTC. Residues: CASSIFSSDRADAVTFYGYTF.

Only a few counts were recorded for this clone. In DNA, the CDR3 is TGTGCCAGCTCACCGGGGACAGGGGGAATCCAAGAGACCCAGTACTTC. Its protein product is CASSPGTGGIQETQYF. The chain is built from TRBV18 and TRBJ2-5, with TRBD1 matching over 11 bases. Germline lookup yields CDR1 KGHSH and CDR2 LQKENI. The CDR3 is 16 residues long. Trimming took 3 bases from V and 1 from J; bases not matched to a gene: 4.

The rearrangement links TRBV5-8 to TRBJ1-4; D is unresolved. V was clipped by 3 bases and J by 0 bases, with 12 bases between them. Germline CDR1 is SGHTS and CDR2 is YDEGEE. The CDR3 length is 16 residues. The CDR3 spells CASSWPRTSTNEKLFF. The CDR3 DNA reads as TGTGCCAGCAGCTGGCCCCGAACCTCAACTAATGAAAAACTGTTTTTT.

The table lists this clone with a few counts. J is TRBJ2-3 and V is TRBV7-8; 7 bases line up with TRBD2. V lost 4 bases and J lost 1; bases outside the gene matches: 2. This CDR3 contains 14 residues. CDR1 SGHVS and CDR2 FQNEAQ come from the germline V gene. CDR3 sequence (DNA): TGTGCCAGCAGCTGGACTAGTCGCACAGATACGCAGTATTTT. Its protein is CASSWTSRTDTQYF. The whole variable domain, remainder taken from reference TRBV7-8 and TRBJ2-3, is GAGVSQSPRYKVAKRGQDVALRCDPISGHVSLFWYQQALGQGPEFLTYFQNEAQLDKSGLPSDRFFAERPEGSVSTLKIQRTQQEDSAVYLCASSWTSRTDTQYFGPGTRLTVL.

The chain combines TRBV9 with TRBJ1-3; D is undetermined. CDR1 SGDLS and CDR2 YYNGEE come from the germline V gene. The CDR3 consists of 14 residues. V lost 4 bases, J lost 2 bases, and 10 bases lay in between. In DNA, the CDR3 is TGTGCCAGCAGCCCCCGGAGGGCTGGAAACACCATATATTTT. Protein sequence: CASSPRRAGNTIYF.

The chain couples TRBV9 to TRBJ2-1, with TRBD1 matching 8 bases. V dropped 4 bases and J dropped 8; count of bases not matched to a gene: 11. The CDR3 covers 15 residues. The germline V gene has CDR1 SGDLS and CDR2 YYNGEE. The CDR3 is CASSTLDRAVDEQFF. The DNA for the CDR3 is TGTGCCAGCAGCACCTTGGACAGGGCAGTCGATGAGCAGTTCTTC.

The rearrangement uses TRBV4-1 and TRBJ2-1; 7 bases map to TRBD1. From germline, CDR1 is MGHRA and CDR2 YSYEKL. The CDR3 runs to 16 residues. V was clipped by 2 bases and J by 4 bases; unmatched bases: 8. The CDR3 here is CASSQSQGQNYNEQFF. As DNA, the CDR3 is TGCGCCAGCAGCCAAAGCCAGGGACAGAATTACAATGAGCAGTTCTTC.

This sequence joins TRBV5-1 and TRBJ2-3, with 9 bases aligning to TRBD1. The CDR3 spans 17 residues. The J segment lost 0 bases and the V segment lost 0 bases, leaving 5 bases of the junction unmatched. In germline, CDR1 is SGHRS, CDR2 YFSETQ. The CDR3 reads CASSLVGQGSSTDTQYF. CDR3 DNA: TGCGCCAGCAGCTTGGTTGGACAGGGGTCTAGCACAGATACGCAGTATTTT.

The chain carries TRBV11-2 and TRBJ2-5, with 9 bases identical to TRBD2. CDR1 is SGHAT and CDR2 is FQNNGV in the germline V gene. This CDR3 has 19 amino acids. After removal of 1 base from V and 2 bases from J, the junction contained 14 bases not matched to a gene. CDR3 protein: CASSLVPGCSSGEQETQYF. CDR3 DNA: TGTGCCAGCAGCTTAGTTCCCGGGTGTTCTAGCGGGGAACAAGAGACCCAGTACTTC.

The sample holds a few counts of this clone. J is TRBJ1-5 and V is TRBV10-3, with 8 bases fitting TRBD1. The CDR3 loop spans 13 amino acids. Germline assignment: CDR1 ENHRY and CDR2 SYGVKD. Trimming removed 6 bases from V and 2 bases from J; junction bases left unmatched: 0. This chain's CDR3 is CAIRGQGNQPQHF. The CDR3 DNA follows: TGTGCCATCAGGGGACAGGGCAATCAGCCCCAGCATTTT.

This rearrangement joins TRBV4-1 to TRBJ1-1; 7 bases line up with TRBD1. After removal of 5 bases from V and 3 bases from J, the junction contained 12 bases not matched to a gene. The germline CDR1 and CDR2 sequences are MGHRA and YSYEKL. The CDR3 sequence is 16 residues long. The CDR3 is CASSYSPGTVYTEAFF. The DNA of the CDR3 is TGCGCCAGCAGCTATAGTCCGGGGACAGTCTACACTGAAGCTTTCTTT.

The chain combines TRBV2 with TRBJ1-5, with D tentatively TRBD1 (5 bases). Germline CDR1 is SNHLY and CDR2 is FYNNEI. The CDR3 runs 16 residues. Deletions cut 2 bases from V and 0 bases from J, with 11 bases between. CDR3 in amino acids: CASSEPRQYSNQPQHF. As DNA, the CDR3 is TGTGCCAGCAGTGAACCACGACAGTATAGCAATCAGCCCCAGCATTTT.